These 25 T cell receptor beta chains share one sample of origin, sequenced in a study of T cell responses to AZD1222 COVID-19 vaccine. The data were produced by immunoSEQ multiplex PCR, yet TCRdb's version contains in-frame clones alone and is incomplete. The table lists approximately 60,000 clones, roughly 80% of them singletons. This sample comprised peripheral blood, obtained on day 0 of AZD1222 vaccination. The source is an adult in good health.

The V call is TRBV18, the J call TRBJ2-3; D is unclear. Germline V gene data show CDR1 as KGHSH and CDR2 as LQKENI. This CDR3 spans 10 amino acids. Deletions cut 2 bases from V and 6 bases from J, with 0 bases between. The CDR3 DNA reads TGTGCCAGCTCACCAGATACGCAGTATTTT. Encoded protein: CASSPDTQYF.

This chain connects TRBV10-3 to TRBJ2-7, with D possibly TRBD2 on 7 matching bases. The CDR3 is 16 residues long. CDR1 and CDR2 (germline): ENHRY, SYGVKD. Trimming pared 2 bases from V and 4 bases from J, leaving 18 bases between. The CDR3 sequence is CAISEGDGRGLYEQYF. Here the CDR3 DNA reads TGTGCCATCAGTGAGGGGGACGGGCGGGGGCTATACGAGCAGTACTTC.

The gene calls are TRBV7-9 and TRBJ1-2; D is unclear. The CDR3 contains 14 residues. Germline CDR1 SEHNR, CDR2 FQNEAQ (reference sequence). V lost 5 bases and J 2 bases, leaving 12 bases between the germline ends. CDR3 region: CASSPKRDNYGYTF. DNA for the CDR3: TGTGCCAGCAGCCCAAAGCGTGACAACTATGGCTACACCTTC.

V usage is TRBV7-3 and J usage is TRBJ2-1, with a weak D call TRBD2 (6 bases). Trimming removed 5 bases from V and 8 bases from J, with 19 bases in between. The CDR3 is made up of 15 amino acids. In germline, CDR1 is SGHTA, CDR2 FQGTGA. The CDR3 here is CASSARGGLGHEQFF. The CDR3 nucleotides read TGTGCCAGCAGCGCCCGAGGAGGGCTAGGCCATGAGCAGTTCTTC. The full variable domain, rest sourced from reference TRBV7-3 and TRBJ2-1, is GAGVSQTPSNKVTEKGKYVELRCDPISGHTALYWYRQSLGQGPEFLIYFQGTGAADDSGLPNDRFFAVRPEGSVSTLKIQRTERGDSAVYLCASSARGGLGHEQFFGPGTRLTVL.

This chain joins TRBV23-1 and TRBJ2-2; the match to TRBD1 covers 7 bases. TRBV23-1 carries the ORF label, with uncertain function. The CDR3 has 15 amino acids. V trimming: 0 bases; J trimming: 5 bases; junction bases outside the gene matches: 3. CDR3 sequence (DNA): TGCGCCAGCAGTCAATCGAGACAGGGAACCGGGGAGCTGTTTTTT. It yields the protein CASSQSRQGTGELFF.

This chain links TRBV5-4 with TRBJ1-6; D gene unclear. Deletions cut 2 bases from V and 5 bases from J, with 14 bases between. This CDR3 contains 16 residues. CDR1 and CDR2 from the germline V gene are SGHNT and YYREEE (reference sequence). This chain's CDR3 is CASSFSTDPNNSPLHF. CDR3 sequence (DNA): TGTGCCAGCAGCTTTTCGACGGACCCCAATAATTCACCCCTCCACTTT.

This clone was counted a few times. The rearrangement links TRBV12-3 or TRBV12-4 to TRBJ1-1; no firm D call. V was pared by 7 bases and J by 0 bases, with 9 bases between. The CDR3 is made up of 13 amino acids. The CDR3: CASKWALNTEAFF. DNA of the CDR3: TGTGCCAGCAAATGGGCCTTGAACACTGAAGCTTTCTTT.

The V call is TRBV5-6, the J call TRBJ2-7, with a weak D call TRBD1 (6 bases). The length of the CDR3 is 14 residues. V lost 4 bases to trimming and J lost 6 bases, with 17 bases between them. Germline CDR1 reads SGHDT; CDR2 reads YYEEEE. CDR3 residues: CASSTHREWGEQYF. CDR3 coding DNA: TGTGCCAGCAGCACTCACAGGGAGTGGGGCGAGCAGTACTTC.

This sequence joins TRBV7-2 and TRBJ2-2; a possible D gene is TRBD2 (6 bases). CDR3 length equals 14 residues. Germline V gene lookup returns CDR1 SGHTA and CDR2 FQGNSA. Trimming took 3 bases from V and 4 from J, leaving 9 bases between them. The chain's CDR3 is CASSLGDFTGELFF. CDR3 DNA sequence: TGTGCCAGCAGCTTGGGGGACTTCACCGGGGAGCTGTTTTTT.

CDR3: CASSPDRGRRGYTF. CDR3 coding DNA: TGTGCCAGCAGTCCAGACCGGGGGCGACGTGGCTACACCTTC. The V call is TRBV7-2, the J call TRBJ1-2, with D perhaps TRBD1 (6 bases). Germline CDR1 and CDR2: SGHTA and FQGNSA. V lost 6 bases, J lost 7 bases, and 18 bases lay in between. The CDR3 is 14 residues long.

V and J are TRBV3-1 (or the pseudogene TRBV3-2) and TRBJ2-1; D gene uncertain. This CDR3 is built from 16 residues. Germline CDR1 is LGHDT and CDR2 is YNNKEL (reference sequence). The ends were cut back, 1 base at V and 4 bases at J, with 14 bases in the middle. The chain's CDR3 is CASSQGIRTLYNEQFF. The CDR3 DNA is TGTGCCAGCAGCCAAGGAATCAGGACCTTATACAATGAGCAGTTCTTC.

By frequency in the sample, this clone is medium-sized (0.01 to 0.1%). CDR3 sequence reads: CASSVGRQAPENYGYTF. In DNA form, the CDR3 reads TGTGCCAGCAGCGTAGGCCGACAGGCCCCTGAAAACTATGGCTACACCTTC. This rearrangement joins TRBV9 to TRBJ1-2; possible D gene TRBD1, 6 bases. Germline V gene data show CDR1 as SGDLS and CDR2 as YYNGEE. The CDR3 is 17 residues long. V gave up 0 bases and J gave up 2 bases, with 17 bases separating them. Complete variable domain (other parts from reference TRBV9 and TRBJ1-2): DSGVTQTPKHLITATGQRVTLRCSPRSGDLSVYWYQQSLDQGLQFLIQYYNGEERAKGNILERFSAQQFPDLHSELNLSSLELGDSALYFCASSVGRQAPENYGYTFGSGTRLTVV.

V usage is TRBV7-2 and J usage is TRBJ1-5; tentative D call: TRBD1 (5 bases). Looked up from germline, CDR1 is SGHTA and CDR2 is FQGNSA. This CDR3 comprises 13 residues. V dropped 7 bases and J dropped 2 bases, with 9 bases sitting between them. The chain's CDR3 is CASKGPGNQPQHF. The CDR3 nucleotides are TGTGCCAGCAAGGGGCCGGGCAATCAGCCCCAGCATTTT.

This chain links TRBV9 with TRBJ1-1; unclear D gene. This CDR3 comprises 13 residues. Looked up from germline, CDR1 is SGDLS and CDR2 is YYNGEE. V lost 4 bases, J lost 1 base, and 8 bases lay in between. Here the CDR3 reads CASSRRGNTEAFF. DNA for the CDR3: TGTGCCAGCAGCCGACGAGGGAACACTGAAGCTTTCTTT.

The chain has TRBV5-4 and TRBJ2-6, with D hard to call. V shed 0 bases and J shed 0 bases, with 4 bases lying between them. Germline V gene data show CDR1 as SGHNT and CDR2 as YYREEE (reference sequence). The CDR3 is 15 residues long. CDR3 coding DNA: TGTGCCAGCAGCTTGGCGACCTCTGGGGCCAACGTCCTGACTTTC. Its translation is CASSLATSGANVLTF. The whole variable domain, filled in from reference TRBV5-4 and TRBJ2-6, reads ETGVTQSPTHLIKTRGQQVTLRCSSQSGHNTVSWYQQALGQGPQFIFQYYREEENGRGNFPPRFSGLQFPNYSSELNVNALELDDSALYLCASSLATSGANVLTFGAGSRLTVL.

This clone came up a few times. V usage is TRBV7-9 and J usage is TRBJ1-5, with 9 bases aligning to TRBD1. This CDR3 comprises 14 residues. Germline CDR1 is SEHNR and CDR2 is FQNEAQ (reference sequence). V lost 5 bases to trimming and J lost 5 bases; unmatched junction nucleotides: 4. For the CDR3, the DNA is TGTGCCAGCAGCCCCCGACAGGGGGATCAGCCCCAGCATTTT. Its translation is CASSPRQGDQPQHF.

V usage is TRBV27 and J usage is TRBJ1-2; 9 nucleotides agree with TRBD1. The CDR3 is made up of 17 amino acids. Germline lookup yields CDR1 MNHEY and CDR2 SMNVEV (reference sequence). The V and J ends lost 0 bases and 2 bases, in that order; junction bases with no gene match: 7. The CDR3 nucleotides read TGTGCCAGCAGTTTATCCGCCGGACAGGGGAAGAACTATGGCTACACCTTC. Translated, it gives CASSLSAGQGKNYGYTF.

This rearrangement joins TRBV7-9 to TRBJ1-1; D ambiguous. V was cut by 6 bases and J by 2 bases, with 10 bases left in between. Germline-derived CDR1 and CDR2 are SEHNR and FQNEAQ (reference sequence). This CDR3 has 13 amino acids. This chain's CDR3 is CASRSTYNTEAFF. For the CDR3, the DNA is TGTGCCAGCAGGTCCACCTACAACACTGAAGCTTTCTTT.

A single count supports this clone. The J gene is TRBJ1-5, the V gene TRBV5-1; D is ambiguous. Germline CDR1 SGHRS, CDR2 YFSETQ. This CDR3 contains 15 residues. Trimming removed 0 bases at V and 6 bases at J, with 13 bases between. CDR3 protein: CASSLGVSGGQPQHF. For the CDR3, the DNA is TGCGCCAGCAGCTTGGGCGTCTCAGGTGGTCAGCCCCAGCATTTT. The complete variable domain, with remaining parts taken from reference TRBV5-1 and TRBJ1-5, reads KAGVTQTPRYLIKTRGQQVTLSCSPISGHRSVSWYQQTPGQGLQFLFEYFSETQRNKGNFPGRFSGRQFSNSRSEMNVSTLELGDSALYLCASSLGVSGGQPQHFGDGTRLSIL.

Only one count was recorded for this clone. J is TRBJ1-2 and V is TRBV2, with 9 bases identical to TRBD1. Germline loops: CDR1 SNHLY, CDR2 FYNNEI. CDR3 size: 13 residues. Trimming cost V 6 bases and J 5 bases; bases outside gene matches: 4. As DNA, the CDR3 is TGTGCCAGCAGACCCGGGACAGGGTATGGCTACACCTTC. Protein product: CASRPGTGYGYTF.

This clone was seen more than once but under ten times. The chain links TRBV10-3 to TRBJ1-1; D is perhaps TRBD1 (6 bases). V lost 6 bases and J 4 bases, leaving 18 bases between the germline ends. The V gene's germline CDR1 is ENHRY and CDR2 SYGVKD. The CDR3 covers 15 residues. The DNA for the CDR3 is TGTGCCATCAGGGCCTTACAGGGAAACATCACTGAAGCTTTCTTT. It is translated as CAIRALQGNITEAFF.

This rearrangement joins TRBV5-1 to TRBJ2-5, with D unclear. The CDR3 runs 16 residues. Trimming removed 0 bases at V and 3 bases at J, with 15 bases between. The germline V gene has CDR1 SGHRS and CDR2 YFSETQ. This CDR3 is CASSLGPTGQKETQYF. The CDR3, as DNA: TGCGCCAGCAGCTTGGGTCCCACTGGCCAAAAAGAGACCCAGTACTTC.

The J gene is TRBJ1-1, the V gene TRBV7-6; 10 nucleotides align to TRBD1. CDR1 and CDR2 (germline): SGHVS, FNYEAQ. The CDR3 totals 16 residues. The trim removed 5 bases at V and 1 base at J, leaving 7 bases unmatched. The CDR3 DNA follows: TGTGCCAGCAGCCCCAGACAGGGGGCTTGGAACACTGAAGCTTTCTTT. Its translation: CASSPRQGAWNTEAFF.

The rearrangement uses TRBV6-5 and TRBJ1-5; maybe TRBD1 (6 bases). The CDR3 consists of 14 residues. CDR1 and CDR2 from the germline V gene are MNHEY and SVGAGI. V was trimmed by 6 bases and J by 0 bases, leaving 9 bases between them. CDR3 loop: CASRYRDSNQPQHF. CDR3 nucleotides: TGTGCCAGCAGGTACAGGGATAGCAATCAGCCCCAGCATTTT.

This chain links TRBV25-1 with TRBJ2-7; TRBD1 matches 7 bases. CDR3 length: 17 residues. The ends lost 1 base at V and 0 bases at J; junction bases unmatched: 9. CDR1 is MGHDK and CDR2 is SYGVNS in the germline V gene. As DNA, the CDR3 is TGTGCCAGCAGTGAATCGCCCGCAGGGGGTCGCTCCTACGAGCAGTACTTC. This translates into CASSESPAGGRSYEQYF.